Below, 32 T cell receptor beta chains from the same sample are listed, as sequenced in a study of OX40 agonist ivuxolimab in advanced cancers. To prepare the library, the immunoSEQ multiplex PCR assay was applied. TCRdb stores this immuneACCESS table with in-frame sequences only. Part of the clones is absent; in the studies checked, under half of the shortfall reflects unresolved V genes, and no reason is known for the rest. This sample gives about 110,000 clones in total; approximately 90% of them show up just once. Of the sample, about 1.2% falls within the top ten clones. The source material was CD4+ or CD8+ T cells sorted from blood, sampled in a trial of the OX40 agonist ivuxolimab. The origin of the receptors is an adult with an advanced solid tumor such as melanoma, head and neck, liver or kidney cancer.

The chain links TRBV7-9 to TRBJ1-5; perhaps TRBD1 as D (5 bases). This CDR3 region has 11 residues. The V end was cut by 5 bases, the J end by 9 bases, with 8 bases between. Germline V gene data show CDR1 as SEHNR and CDR2 as FQNEAQ (reference sequence). CDR3 nucleotide sequence: TGTGCCAGCAGCAGTACAGGGCCCCAGCATTTT. It translates to CASSSTGPQHF.

The J gene is TRBJ2-2, the V gene TRBV5-1; D unclear. The CDR3 covers 15 residues. Germline CDR1 SGHRS, CDR2 YFSETQ. V was clipped by 1 base and J by 1 base, with 8 bases between them. CDR3 in DNA: TGCGCCAGCAGCTTGATGGGATTGAACACCGGGGAGCTGTTTTTT. This sequence encodes CASSLMGLNTGELFF.

The genes are TRBV28 and TRBJ1-1; D is undetermined. From germline, CDR1 is MDHEN and CDR2 SYDVKM. This CDR3 has 14 amino acids. The germline V and J ends were trimmed by 7 bases and 1 base, with 13 bases remaining between them. The CDR3 is CASTSGRRNTEAFF. The CDR3 DNA reads TGTGCCAGCACCTCTGGACGGCGGAACACTGAAGCTTTCTTT.

The rearrangement uses TRBV28 and TRBJ2-7; 11 bases map to TRBD2. After removal of 5 bases from V and 3 bases from J, the junction contained 3 bases not matched to a gene. CDR1 and CDR2 (germline): MDHEN, SYDVKM. The CDR3 totals 14 residues. In nucleotides, the CDR3 is TGTGCCAGCAGTGGACTAGCGGGCCTCTACGAGCAGTACTTC. It specifies CASSGLAGLYEQYF. Looking up the rest from reference TRBV28 and TRBJ2-7 gives the full variable domain: DVKVTQSSRYLVKRTGEKVFLECVQDMDHENMFWYRQDPGLGLRLIYFSYDVKMKEKGDIPEGYSVSREKKERFSLILESASTNQTSMYLCASSGLAGLYEQYFGPGTRLTVT.

This clone has a single count. V usage is TRBV5-1 and J usage is TRBJ2-3; D not resolved. CDR1 and CDR2 from the germline V gene are SGHRS and YFSETQ. This CDR3 region has 11 residues. Trimming removed 5 bases at V and 5 bases at J, with 6 bases between. Written as DNA, the CDR3 is TGCGCCAGCAGGCGAGAAGATACGCAGTATTTT. It codes for CASRREDTQYF.

The chain has TRBV28 and TRBJ2-6; 7 positions agree with TRBD2. CDR1 and CDR2 (germline): MDHEN, SYDVKM. This CDR3 contains 19 residues. With 5 bases clipped from V and 1 base from J, the junction kept 14 bases outside the gene matches. CDR3 amino acids: CASSERAGRDPSGANVLTF. DNA of the CDR3: TGTGCCAGCAGTGAAAGAGCGGGACGGGACCCTTCTGGGGCCAACGTCCTGACTTTC. Filled out from reference TRBV28 and TRBJ2-6, the complete variable domain reads DVKVTQSSRYLVKRTGEKVFLECVQDMDHENMFWYRQDPGLGLRLIYFSYDVKMKEKGDIPEGYSVSREKKERFSLILESASTNQTSMYLCASSERAGRDPSGANVLTFGAGSRLTVL.

As DNA, the CDR3 is TGTGCCAGCAGGGACCCGGGACAGGGCACAGATACGCAGTATTTT. Its protein product is CASRDPGQGTDTQYF. The chain links TRBV27 to TRBJ2-3, with 8 nucleotides matching TRBD1. Germline CDR1 and CDR2: MNHEY and SMNVEV (reference sequence). The V segment lost 6 bases and the J segment 1 base; nucleotides outside the gene matches: 6. CDR3 length equals 15 residues.

The CDR3 DNA reads as TGTGCCATCACGCGGGACAGGGTGGCAGATACGCAGTATTTT. Protein sequence: CAITRDRVADTQYF. J is TRBJ2-3 and V is TRBV10-3; 9 positions agree with TRBD1. From germline, CDR1 is ENHRY and CDR2 SYGVKD. V was clipped by 7 bases and J by 4 bases; unmatched bases: 6. The CDR3 spans 14 residues.

The chain is built from TRBV19 and TRBJ2-5, with 13 nucleotides matching TRBD2. From germline, CDR1 is LNHDA and CDR2 SQIVND (reference sequence). Losses at the gene ends were 5 bases for V and 5 bases for J; bases not matched to a gene: 11. This CDR3 contains 17 residues. CDR3 sequence reads: CASSSPRTSGGRETQYF. The CDR3, as DNA: TGTGCCAGTAGTTCACCAAGGACTAGCGGGGGCCGGGAGACCCAGTACTTC.

The chain recombines TRBV19 with TRBJ2-6; the match to TRBD2 covers 10 bases. Germline CDR1 LNHDA, CDR2 SQIVND (reference sequence). The CDR3 spans 15 residues. The V gene end was trimmed by 6 bases and the J gene end by 2 bases; junction bases not matched to a gene: 1. The CDR3 bases are TGTGCCAGTAGGCTAGCGGGAGCTGGGGCCAACGTCCTGACTTTC. The encoded protein is CASRLAGAGANVLTF.

J is TRBJ2-5 and V is TRBV5-1, with 8 bases lining up with TRBD2. Gene TRBJ2-7 matches the end of the DNA better, so the J call may be wrong. Germline V gene sequence: CDR1 SGHRS, CDR2 YFSETQ. The CDR3 length is 15 residues. The CDR3 is CASSWAGGGSYEQYF. DNA of the CDR3: TGCGCCAGCAGCTGGGCGGGAGGAGGTTCCTACGAGCAGTACTTC.

This chain uses TRBV7-8 with TRBJ1-4; tentative D call: TRBD1 (6 bases). Trimming left V 4 bases short and J 8 bases short, with 20 bases between. Germline V gives CDR1 SGHVS, CDR2 FQNEAQ. The CDR3 totals 16 residues. The CDR3 protein is CASSYSGGAEGEKLFF. CDR3 bases: TGTGCCAGCAGCTACAGCGGGGGGGCGGAGGGGGAAAAACTGTTTTTT. Using reference TRBV7-8 and TRBJ1-4 for the parts outside the CDR3, the full variable domain is GAGVSQSPRYKVAKRGQDVALRCDPISGHVSLFWYQQALGQGPEFLTYFQNEAQLDKSGLPSDRFFAERPEGSVSTLKIQRTQQEDSAVYLCASSYSGGAEGEKLFFGSGTQLSVL.

This chain links TRBV11-1 with TRBJ2-7; 7 bases agree with TRBD2. CDR3 length: 14 residues. V lost 1 base and J lost 2; bases outside the gene matches: 2. Germline V CDR1 and CDR2: SGHAT, FQDESV (reference sequence). CDR3 loop: CASSLGGGTYEQYF. In DNA, the CDR3 is TGTGCCAGCAGCTTAGGGGGAGGGACCTACGAGCAGTACTTC.

This clone was counted a few times. The gene calls are TRBV27 and TRBJ1-4, with TRBD1 identical over 9 bases. Trimming removed 5 bases from V and 3 bases from J; junction bases left unmatched: 7. The CDR3 has 16 residues. Germline V gene data show CDR1 as MNHEY and CDR2 as SMNVEV (reference sequence). CDR3 region: CASSGQRQGANEKLFF. CDR3 bases: TGTGCCAGCAGTGGGCAAAGACAGGGGGCTAATGAAAAACTGTTTTTT.

The J gene is TRBJ2-1, the V gene TRBV13; TRBD1 is a possible D gene (6 bases). The ends were cut back, 0 bases at V and 10 bases at J, with 10 bases in the middle. Germline values: CDR1 PRHDT, CDR2 FYEKMQ (reference sequence). The CDR3 length is 13 residues. CDR3 nucleotides: TGTGCCAGCAGCTTAGGGGACAGTGGGGAGCAGTTCTTC. Translated, it gives CASSLGDSGEQFF.

The chain has TRBV5-4 and TRBJ2-5; 10 bases map to TRBD2. The CDR3 length is 13 residues. V dropped 4 bases and J dropped 4; count of bases not matched to a gene: 1. CDR1 is SGHNT, CDR2 YYREEE, per germline (reference sequence). DNA of the CDR3: TGTGCCAGCAGCCCTAGCGGGGGAGAGACCCAGTACTTC. Amino acids: CASSPSGGETQYF.

This clone is a singleton in its sample. V gene TRBV4-1 combines with J gene TRBJ1-5; D is possibly TRBD1 (5 bases). The V gene lost 0 bases and the J gene lost 0 bases, with 9 bases spanning the gap. This CDR3 has 16 amino acids. Germline CDR1 and CDR2: MGHRA and YSYEKL. CDR3 in DNA: TGCGCCAGCAGCCAAGAGGGACGGGGTAGCAATCAGCCCCAGCATTTT. Protein: CASSQEGRGSNQPQHF.

V usage is TRBV11-3 and J usage is TRBJ2-2; unclear D gene. The V end lost 2 bases, the J end lost 8 bases, and 6 bases lay between the germline ends. Germline assignment: CDR1 SGHNT and CDR2 YENEEA. The CDR3 has 12 residues. Here the CDR3 DNA reads TGTGCCAGCAGCTTAAACGTAGGGGAGCTGTTTTTT. Amino acid sequence: CASSLNVGELFF.

The V gene is TRBV19, the J gene TRBJ2-5, with 7 bases lining up with TRBD2. Germline CDR1 reads LNHDA; CDR2 reads SQIVND (reference sequence). The CDR3 is 15 residues long. Unmatched junction bases numbered 8, after V lost 2 bases and J lost 5 bases. The CDR3 bases are TGTGCCAGTAGTATATCAATGGGGCGGGGGGAGACCCAGTACTTC. Translated: CASSISMGRGETQYF.

This rearrangement joins TRBV18 to TRBJ2-7; D is ambiguous. Germline-derived CDR1 and CDR2 are KGHSH and LQKENI. With 3 bases removed from V and 2 bases from J, the gap between germline ends came to 14 bases. The CDR3 has 15 amino acids. The CDR3 DNA reads TGTGCCAGCTCACCCGCTCAGGCAGTTACCTACGAGCAGTACTTC. This gives the protein CASSPAQAVTYEQYF.

A remark on this clone: Its ends do not fully match the called genes, so a read error is possible. V is TRBV14 and J is TRBJ1-2; D is unresolved. Germline CDR1 SGHDN, CDR2 FVKESK. The CDR3 is 15 amino acids. The CDR3 reads CASSQVSWAPGGYTF. DNA for the CDR3: TGTGCCAGCAGTCAAGTCTCCTGGGCCCCCGGTGGCTACACCTTC.

The chain employs TRBV6-5 and TRBJ2-3; 7 bases agree with TRBD2. Looked up from germline, CDR1 is MNHEY and CDR2 is SVGAGI. The V and J ends lost 5 bases and 0 bases, in that order; junction bases with no gene match: 5. The CDR3 is 15 amino acids. In DNA form, the CDR3 reads TGTGCCAGCAGTCGGACTAGGTCAAGCACAGATACGCAGTATTTT. This codes for CASSRTRSSTDTQYF.

This chain uses TRBV10-1 with TRBJ2-1; 7 positions agree with TRBD2. Germline CDR1 and CDR2: WNHNN and SYGVQD (reference sequence). The ends lost 5 bases at V and 4 bases at J; junction bases unmatched: 11. The CDR3 loop spans 16 amino acids. CDR3: CASSISGGTSYNEQFF. The DNA for the CDR3 is TGCGCCAGCAGTATCTCGGGGGGAACCTCATACAATGAGCAGTTCTTC.

The chain employs TRBV9 and TRBJ1-4; tentative D call: TRBD1 (6 bases). The CDR3 loop spans 15 amino acids. V dropped 3 bases and J dropped 4 bases, with 13 bases sitting between them. Germline lookup yields CDR1 SGDLS and CDR2 YYNGEE. CDR3 sequence: CASSATLQGNEKLFF. The CDR3 DNA reads TGTGCCAGCAGCGCCACCCTACAGGGTAATGAAAAACTGTTTTTT.

This chain links TRBV2 with TRBJ2-7; D ambiguous. V lost 6 bases and J 2 bases, leaving 8 bases between the germline ends. Germline-derived CDR1 and CDR2 are SNHLY and FYNNEI. This CDR3 has 12 residues. The CDR3 is CASRGKAYEQYF. The CDR3 bases are TGTGCCAGCAGAGGAAAAGCCTACGAGCAGTACTTC.

This sequence joins TRBV5-6 and TRBJ2-2; D unresolved. Trimming took 0 bases from V and 1 from J, leaving 4 bases between them. CDR1 is SGHDT, CDR2 YYEEEE, per germline. The CDR3 is made up of 14 amino acids. CDR3 loop: CASSLVQNTGELFF. As DNA, the CDR3 is TGTGCCAGCAGCTTGGTACAGAACACCGGGGAGCTGTTTTTT.

This sequence joins TRBV4-2 and TRBJ2-3, with 10 positions matching TRBD2. V lost 2 bases and J lost 3; bases outside the gene matches: 2. Germline-derived CDR1 and CDR2 are LGHNA and YNFKEQ. The CDR3 loop spans 15 amino acids. CDR3 sequence (DNA): TGTGCCAGCAGCCAAAGAGCGGGAGGGACAGATACGCAGTATTTT. Amino acids: CASSQRAGGTDTQYF.

The chain recombines TRBV6-5 with TRBJ1-1; TRBD1 matches 8 bases. The germline gives CDR1 MNHEY, CDR2 SVGAGI. V lost 6 bases to trimming and J lost 5 bases; unmatched junction nucleotides: 2. The CDR3 consists of 12 residues. The CDR3 bases are TGTGCCAGCAGAACAGGGGGGACTGAAGCTTTCTTT. Amino acids: CASRTGGTEAFF.

V gene TRBV20-1 combines with J gene TRBJ2-1; tentative D call: TRBD2 (5 bases). V dropped 6 bases and J dropped 12 bases, with 9 bases sitting between them. Germline loops: CDR1 DFQATT, CDR2 SNEGSKA (reference sequence). The CDR3 sequence is 9 residues long. The CDR3 nucleotides read TGCAGTGCCCACCGGGGGCAGTTCTTC. It codes for CSAHRGQFF.

V and J are TRBV6-5 and TRBJ2-7, with 9 nucleotides matching TRBD1. Looked up from germline, CDR1 is MNHEY and CDR2 is SVGAGI. The CDR3 extends over 15 amino acids. The ends lost 4 bases at V and 4 bases at J; junction bases unmatched: 8. The CDR3 protein is CASSSRGTGHYEQYF. The CDR3 DNA reads TGTGCCAGCAGTTCCCGTGGGACAGGGCATTACGAGCAGTACTTC.

The chain couples TRBV5-1 to TRBJ2-5, with D tentatively TRBD1 (5 bases). This CDR3 has 13 amino acids. In germline, CDR1 is SGHRS, CDR2 YFSETQ. The V gene lost 6 bases and the J gene lost 1 base, with 10 bases spanning the gap. DNA for the CDR3: TGCGCCAGCAAGACAGAAAGCCAAGAGACCCAGTACTTC. Protein sequence: CASKTESQETQYF.

The chain links TRBV5-6 to TRBJ2-3; 9 bases are shared with TRBD2. Germline V gene lookup returns CDR1 SGHDT and CDR2 YYEEEE. CDR3 length: 14 amino acids. V lost 7 bases, J lost 4 bases, and 7 bases stayed unmatched. The CDR3: CASLPAGGADTQYF. CDR3 coding DNA: TGTGCCAGCCTCCCTGCGGGAGGGGCAGATACGCAGTATTTT.